This TCR beta chain originates from a study of blood T cell repertoires in COVID-19. Trimming took off 1 base at V and 5 bases at J, with 9 bases between the two ends. This CDR3 contains 12 residues. Germline V gene data show CDR1 as GTSNPN and CDR2 as SVGIG (reference sequence). Regarding this clone: The same CDR3 also results from other DNA sequences found in this sample.

Clones were read by immunoSEQ multiplex PCR, and TCRdb kept only the in-frame ones, dropping some. The data contain roughly 76,000 clones, about 83% of them singletons. The gene calls are TRBV30 and TRBJ2-7; TRBD2 is a possible D gene (5 bases). The source is a man younger than 45 with acute or convalescent COVID-19. Sequenced: peripheral blood. The CDR3, as DNA: TGTGCCTGGAGTGCCACGGGGAACGAGCAGTACTTC. It yields the protein CAWSATGNEQYF.